Below, 18 T cell receptor beta chains from the same sample are listed, as sequenced in a study of shared clonotypes between healthy human individuals. Method: immunoSEQ multiplex PCR; TCRdb's copy keeps in-frame clones and lacks some. The sample lists about 980,000 clones; about three quarters were seen once. Material for sequencing was memory CD4+ T cells sorted from blood. The subset was: CD45RA-negative fraction. These receptors were obtained from a young man in good health.

About this clone itself: Different DNA sequences within this sample yield the same CDR3. This chain connects TRBV30 to TRBJ1-1; D is ambiguous. Germline assignment: CDR1 GTSNPN and CDR2 SVGIG (reference sequence). The CDR3 totals 12 residues. V lost 2 bases and J 1 base, leaving 5 bases between the germline ends. In nucleotides, the CDR3 is TGTGCCTGGAGTCGAACGAACACTGAAGCTTTCTTT. Translation: CAWSRTNTEAFF. Supplemented by reference TRBV30 and TRBJ1-1, the full variable domain reads SQTIHQWPATLVQPVGSPLSLECTVEGTSNPNLYWYRQAAGRGLQLLFYSVGIGQISSEVPQNLSASRPQDRQFILSSKKLLLSDSGFYLCAWSRTNTEAFFGQGTRLTVV.

This chain connects TRBV27 to TRBJ2-7; D is uncertain. This CDR3 spans 14 amino acids. V dropped 3 bases and J dropped 0 bases, with 9 bases sitting between them. Germline CDR1 MNHEY, CDR2 SMNVEV (reference sequence). CDR3 in amino acids: CASSFRISSYEQYF. The CDR3 bases are TGTGCCAGCAGTTTCCGTATAAGCTCCTACGAGCAGTACTTC.

The chain couples TRBV9 to TRBJ2-7, with D perhaps TRBD1 (7 bases). V lost 3 bases to trimming and J lost 6 bases, with 13 bases between them. The CDR3 extends over 13 amino acids. Germline lookup yields CDR1 SGDLS and CDR2 YYNGEE. This chain's CDR3 is CASSAGAGGEQYF. Here the CDR3 DNA reads TGTGCCAGCAGCGCGGGGGCAGGGGGCGAGCAGTACTTC.

This clone was detected a few times. The gene calls are TRBV7-2 and TRBJ2-6; 7 nucleotides agree with TRBD2. Germline CDR1 SGHTA, CDR2 FQGNSA. V shed 0 bases, J shed 0 bases, and the junction held 2 bases outside the gene matches. The CDR3 sequence is 17 residues long. The CDR3 sequence: CASSLASGVSGANVLTF. The DNA for the CDR3 is TGTGCCAGCAGCTTAGCCAGCGGGGTCTCTGGGGCCAACGTCCTGACTTTC.

The V and J genes are TRBV2 and TRBJ2-7; 7 nucleotides agree with TRBD1. Germline assignment: CDR1 SNHLY and CDR2 FYNNEI. With 7 bases clipped from V and 3 bases from J, the junction kept 6 bases outside the gene matches. CDR3 length: 13 residues. The CDR3: CASTRDSIYEQYF. The CDR3 DNA reads TGTGCCAGCACCCGGGACAGTATCTACGAGCAGTACTTC.

The chain has TRBV27 and TRBJ1-1; 9 positions match TRBD1. The CDR3 covers 14 residues. Germline loops: CDR1 MNHEY, CDR2 SMNVEV (reference sequence). The V gene end was trimmed by 6 bases and the J gene end by 0 bases; junction bases not matched to a gene: 2. CDR3 coding DNA: TGTGCCAGCAGACGGACAGGGGTGAACACTGAAGCTTTCTTT. Residues: CASRRTGVNTEAFF.

Turning to this clone: One end of the junction is discordant with germline, which a read error may explain. The chain has TRBV7-7 and TRBJ2-5; tentative D call: TRBD2 (6 bases). The CDR3 has 16 amino acids. Germline V gene lookup returns CDR1 SSHAT and CDR2 FNYEAQ (reference sequence). CDR3 in amino acids: CASSLMTGLGGETQYF. The CDR3 coding sequence is TGTGCTAGCAGCTTAATGACGGGCCTTGGGGGGGAGACCCAGTACTTC.

The chain links TRBV4-1 to TRBJ2-3; 10 bases fit TRBD1. Per the germline V gene, CDR1 is MGHRA and CDR2 is YSYEKL. This CDR3 has 17 residues. Trimming took 2 bases from V and 2 from J; bases not matched to a gene: 7. The CDR3: CASSQFDRGLYTDTQYF. The CDR3 nucleotides read TGCGCCAGCAGCCAATTTGACAGGGGGCTTTACACAGATACGCAGTATTTT.

The chain couples TRBV10-3 to TRBJ2-6; D gene uncertain. This CDR3 region has 15 residues. Germline CDR1 is ENHRY and CDR2 is SYGVKD. Trimming left V 3 bases short and J 4 bases short, with 10 bases between. CDR3: CAISDFALGANVLTF. The CDR3 region has the DNA TGTGCCATCAGTGACTTCGCCCTCGGGGCCAACGTCCTGACTTTC.

The chain links TRBV19 to TRBJ1-2; TRBD1 might be the D (5 bases). V was pared by 4 bases and J by 4 bases, with 13 bases between. CDR3 length equals 14 residues. Per germline, CDR1 LNHDA and CDR2 SQIVND (reference sequence). The CDR3 loop reads CASSNAGSVYGYTF. CDR3 sequence (DNA): TGTGCCAGTAGTAACGCAGGGTCGGTCTATGGCTACACCTTC.

The rearrangement joins TRBV2 to TRBJ2-7; D is ambiguous. With 6 bases removed from V and 6 bases from J, the gap between germline ends came to 18 bases. The CDR3 loop spans 14 amino acids. Germline V gene sequence: CDR1 SNHLY, CDR2 FYNNEI. CDR3 region: CASSLDGIKGEQYF. The CDR3 bases are TGTGCCAGCAGCCTCGACGGCATTAAGGGCGAGCAGTACTTC.

This clone was found a few times. This chain joins TRBV10-3 and TRBJ1-5; 9 bases line up with TRBD1. Germline V gene sequence: CDR1 ENHRY, CDR2 SYGVKD. V gave up 7 bases and J gave up 6 bases; unmatched junction bases: 7. The CDR3 length is 14 residues. CDR3 sequence (DNA): TGTGCCATCAAGGGGACAGGGTTGGGTCAGCCCCAGCATTTT. Translated, it gives CAIKGTGLGQPQHF.

The chain uses TRBV12-5 and TRBJ2-7, with D possibly called TRBD1 or TRBD2 (5 bases each). The V gene's germline CDR1 is LGHNT and CDR2 FRNRAP. Trimming took 0 bases from V and 4 from J, leaving 10 bases between them. The CDR3 spans 14 residues. The CDR3 protein is CASGLVRGEYEQYF. DNA of the CDR3: TGTGCTAGTGGTTTGGTTAGAGGGGAGTACGAGCAGTACTTC.

The chain links TRBV9 to TRBJ2-4, with TRBD1 matching over 9 bases. J was trimmed by 1 base and V by 0 bases; bases with no gene match: 11. Germline CDR1 SGDLS, CDR2 YYNGEE. This CDR3 is built from 19 residues. The CDR3 loop is CASSVDPGQGNSAKNIQYF. The CDR3 DNA reads as TGTGCCAGCAGCGTAGATCCGGGACAGGGAAATAGTGCCAAAAACATTCAGTACTTC.

This clone was seen a few times. J is TRBJ1-1 and V is TRBV11-2, with D uncertain. Trimming pared 5 bases from V and 3 bases from J, leaving 10 bases between. This CDR3 region has 13 residues. CDR1 SGHAT and CDR2 FQNNGV come from the germline V gene. CDR3 loop: CASSTGRYTEAFF. The CDR3 DNA reads as TGTGCCAGCAGCACTGGACGTTACACTGAAGCTTTCTTT.

This clone has a handful of counts. This chain joins TRBV6-6 and TRBJ1-6, with no clear D. The CDR3 sequence is 13 residues long. Trimming removed 6 bases at V and 7 bases at J, with 10 bases between. Germline assignment: CDR1 MNHNY and CDR2 SVGAGI (reference sequence). The CDR3 DNA sequence: TGTGCCAGCAGCCAGGACGGGAATTCACCCCTCCACTTT. Its protein is CASSQDGNSPLHF.

The V and J genes are TRBV10-3 and TRBJ1-4, with D hard to call. The V end was cut by 0 bases, the J end by 8 bases, with 13 bases between. The CDR3 loop spans 15 amino acids. Germline CDR1 reads ENHRY; CDR2 reads SYGVKD. The CDR3 here is CAISESGVSEEKLFF. Here the CDR3 DNA reads TGTGCCATCAGTGAGTCAGGAGTCTCGGAAGAAAAACTGTTTTTT.

The chain joins TRBV27 to TRBJ2-6; 12 positions match TRBD1. The CDR3 is 17 residues long. Germline V CDR1 and CDR2: MNHEY, SMNVEV (reference sequence). The V and J ends lost 6 bases and 0 bases, in that order; junction bases with no gene match: 3. The CDR3 spells CASSRDRGPSGANVLTF. CDR3 nucleotides: TGTGCCAGCAGCCGGGACAGGGGGCCCTCTGGGGCCAACGTCCTGACTTTC.